Below are 20 T cell receptor beta chains sequenced from a single sample in a study of memory CD4+ T cells and cytomegalovirus serostatus. Profiling relied on immunoSEQ multiplex PCR, and the TCRdb table lists in-frame clones only, not all of them. The sample holds about 92,000 clones, 80% seen once. The sort gate was single viable CD3+CD4+CD8-CD45RO+ cells for memory CD4+ T cells. The specimen sequenced was memory CD4+ T cells from blood. Source of these receptors: an adult in good health and CMV-seropositive.

The rearrangement uses TRBV7-2 and TRBJ1-1; the D is unclear. CDR3 size: 13 residues. Between the trimmed V and J ends, which lost 3 bases and 11 bases, there was a span of 16 bases. Per germline, CDR1 SGHTA and CDR2 FQGNSA. This CDR3 is CASSFGEDVGAFF. The CDR3 DNA is TGTGCCAGCAGCTTCGGGGAGGATGTGGGGGCTTTCTTT.

This clone has only a few counts. Other DNA sequences within the sample encode an identical CDR3. The chain couples TRBV7-2 to TRBJ2-5, with 11 positions matching TRBD2. Germline CDR1 reads SGHTA; CDR2 reads FQGNSA. The CDR3 loop spans 15 amino acids. J gave up 4 bases and V 4 bases, and 5 bases lay outside the gene matches. The chain's CDR3 is CASSSTSGSGETQYF. Here the CDR3 DNA reads TGTGCCAGCAGCTCCACTAGCGGGAGTGGAGAGACCCAGTACTTC.

This chain joins TRBV11-2 and TRBJ1-2; the D is unclear. Deletions cut 4 bases from V and 4 bases from J, with 10 bases between. The germline CDR1 and CDR2 sequences are SGHAT and FQNNGV. CDR3 length: 13 amino acids. The CDR3 sequence: CASSSPWGYGYTF. DNA for the CDR3: TGTGCCAGCAGCTCCCCATGGGGCTATGGCTACACCTTC.

This chain links TRBV10-3 with TRBJ2-5; D is ambiguous. Germline assignment: CDR1 ENHRY and CDR2 SYGVKD. CDR3 length: 13 residues. V gave up 4 bases and J gave up 5 bases, with 11 bases separating them. The CDR3 loop reads CAISVRVGETQYF. CDR3 DNA: TGTGCCATCAGTGTAAGGGTGGGGGAGACCCAGTACTTC.

The chain employs TRBV5-6 and TRBJ2-7; TRBD1 aligns across 9 bases. Per germline, CDR1 SGHDT and CDR2 YYEEEE. The V segment lost 5 bases and the J segment 0 bases; nucleotides outside the gene matches: 3. CDR3 size: 14 residues. The CDR3 here is CASRGQGSSYEQYF. The DNA for the CDR3 is TGTGCCAGCAGGGGACAGGGTAGCTCCTACGAGCAGTACTTC. The whole variable domain, filled in from reference TRBV5-6 and TRBJ2-7, reads DAGVTQSPTHLIKTRGQQVTLRCSPKSGHDTVSWYQQALGQGPQFIFQYYEEEERQRGNFPDRFSGHQFPNYSSELNVNALLLGDSALYLCASRGQGSSYEQYFGPGTRLTVT.

Only a few counts were recorded for this clone. The chain joins TRBV14 to TRBJ1-1, with a weak D call TRBD1 (6 bases). CDR3 length equals 17 residues. Deletions cut 0 bases from V and 0 bases from J, with 14 bases between. In germline, CDR1 is SGHDN, CDR2 FVKESK. The CDR3 is CASSQDRGANVNTEAFF. For the CDR3, the DNA is TGTGCCAGCAGCCAAGATAGGGGGGCAAATGTGAACACTGAAGCTTTCTTT.

J is TRBJ1-4 and V is TRBV5-1; TRBD1 agrees at 8 bases. Trimming removed 1 base from V and 7 bases from J; junction bases left unmatched: 3. The CDR3 covers 14 residues. Germline assignment: CDR1 SGHRS and CDR2 YFSETQ. This chain's CDR3 is CASSLNRGGEKLFF. For the CDR3, the DNA is TGCGCCAGCAGCTTGAACAGGGGGGGTGAAAAACTGTTTTTT.

J is TRBJ1-3 and V is TRBV9; D not certain. The CDR3 sequence is 17 residues long. V was shortened by 0 bases and J by 2 bases, with 15 bases between the two germline ends. From germline, CDR1 is SGDLS and CDR2 YYNGEE. CDR3 amino acids: CASSVDGVRVAGNTIYF. The CDR3 DNA reads as TGTGCCAGCAGCGTAGATGGGGTGAGAGTAGCTGGAAACACCATATATTTT.

This chain joins TRBV19 and TRBJ2-7, with D unclear. This CDR3 is 14 amino acids long. V dropped 5 bases and J dropped 2 bases, with 13 bases sitting between them. CDR1 is LNHDA and CDR2 is SQIVND in the germline V gene (reference sequence). The DNA for the CDR3 is TGTGCCAGTAGTTTGCAGATCCCCCCCTACGAGCAGTACTTC. It specifies CASSLQIPPYEQYF.

This chain uses TRBV29-1 with TRBJ2-1, with 12 bases fitting TRBD2. CDR3 size: 17 residues. V shed 6 bases, J shed 0 bases, and the junction held 9 bases outside the gene matches. Germline assignment: CDR1 SQVTM and CDR2 ANQGSEA. The CDR3 here is CSVDGSSGRASYNEQFF. CDR3 bases: TGCAGCGTCGACGGATCTAGCGGGAGGGCCTCCTACAATGAGCAGTTCTTC.

This clone was counted a single time. This chain links TRBV18 with TRBJ2-7; 9 bases match TRBD1. Germline loops: CDR1 KGHSH, CDR2 LQKENI. The CDR3 is 14 residues long. The ends lost 7 bases at V and 7 bases at J; junction bases unmatched: 11. The chain's CDR3 is CASFKEQGAREQYF. DNA of the CDR3: TGTGCCAGCTTCAAAGAACAGGGGGCGCGGGAGCAGTACTTC.

This clone came up once. This sequence joins TRBV7-3 and TRBJ2-6; D gene unclear. Germline V lookup: CDR1 SGHTA, CDR2 FQGTGA. V dropped 2 bases and J dropped 2 bases, with 4 bases sitting between them. The CDR3 totals 14 residues. This CDR3 is CASSLAAGANVLTF. The CDR3 DNA is TGTGCCAGCAGCTTAGCGGCTGGGGCCAACGTCCTGACTTTC.

This clone came up a few times. The chain links TRBV2 to TRBJ1-1; D ambiguous. This CDR3 region has 12 residues. Between the trimmed V and J ends, which lost 4 bases and 7 bases, there was a span of 10 bases. Looked up from germline, CDR1 is SNHLY and CDR2 is FYNNEI. The CDR3 region is CASSGPSGEAFF. In DNA, the CDR3 is TGTGCCAGCAGTGGCCCGTCGGGTGAAGCTTTCTTT.

This clone was observed a single time. The gene calls are TRBV30 and TRBJ2-2, with 9 positions matching TRBD2. The CDR3 runs 18 residues. Germline values: CDR1 GTSNPN, CDR2 SVGIG (reference sequence). After removal of 0 bases from V and 2 bases from J, the junction contained 10 bases not matched to a gene. The CDR3 here is CAWSVWAPTSGNTGELFF. In DNA form, the CDR3 reads TGTGCCTGGAGTGTATGGGCCCCGACTAGCGGTAACACCGGGGAGCTGTTTTTT.

The chain couples TRBV6-1 to TRBJ2-1; TRBD2 is a possible D gene (5 bases). This CDR3 has 14 amino acids. The germline V gene encodes CDR1 MNHNS and CDR2 SASEGT. The V end was cut by 5 bases, the J end by 8 bases, with 16 bases between. Written as DNA, the CDR3 is TGTGCCAGCAGTCGAGATCTAGCTTTGGATGAGCAGTTCTTC. It specifies CASSRDLALDEQFF.

The genes are TRBV7-8 and TRBJ2-7; 9 bases match TRBD1. The CDR3 loop spans 16 amino acids. Losses at the gene ends were 5 bases for V and 0 bases for J; bases not matched to a gene: 8. The germline gives CDR1 SGHVS, CDR2 FQNEAQ. Here the CDR3 reads CASSPRDRASSYEQYF. In nucleotides, the CDR3 is TGTGCCAGCAGCCCCCGGGACAGGGCTAGCTCCTACGAGCAGTACTTC.

This clone appeared once. This rearrangement joins TRBV4-2 to TRBJ2-2, with TRBD2 identical over 7 bases. V was pared by 8 bases and J by 6 bases, with 12 bases of the junction left unmatched. Germline CDR1 reads LGHNA; CDR2 reads YNFKEQ. The CDR3 is 15 amino acids. The CDR3 reads CASGPGLKGSGELFF. For the CDR3, the DNA is TGTGCCAGCGGACCGGGACTAAAGGGGTCCGGGGAGCTGTTTTTT.

The rearrangement links TRBV10-3 to TRBJ2-6, with TRBD2 as a possible D gene (7 bases). Trimming removed 0 bases at V and 2 bases at J, with 11 bases between. The germline gives CDR1 ENHRY, CDR2 SYGVKD. The CDR3 covers 17 residues. The CDR3, as DNA: TGTGCCATCAGTGAGTCAGGGGGGGACCCTGGGGCCAACGTCCTGACTTTC. Residues: CAISESGGDPGANVLTF.

This chain links TRBV7-9 with TRBJ2-7; 8 bases align to TRBD2. V was clipped by 5 bases and J by 2 bases; unmatched bases: 5. Germline CDR1 is SEHNR and CDR2 is FQNEAQ (reference sequence). The CDR3 runs 14 residues. CDR3 amino acids: CASSQRAGAYEQYF. The CDR3 DNA follows: TGTGCCAGCAGCCAACGAGCGGGAGCCTACGAGCAGTACTTC.

This chain uses TRBV7-3 with TRBJ2-5, with D tentatively TRBD1 (6 bases). V gave up 5 bases and J gave up 3 bases, with 13 bases separating them. The germline V gene has CDR1 SGHTA and CDR2 FQGTGA. The CDR3 extends over 14 amino acids. The DNA of the CDR3 is TGTGCCAGCAGCCCCGGCAGGGGTAAAGAGACCCAGTACTTC. Amino acid sequence: CASSPGRGKETQYF.